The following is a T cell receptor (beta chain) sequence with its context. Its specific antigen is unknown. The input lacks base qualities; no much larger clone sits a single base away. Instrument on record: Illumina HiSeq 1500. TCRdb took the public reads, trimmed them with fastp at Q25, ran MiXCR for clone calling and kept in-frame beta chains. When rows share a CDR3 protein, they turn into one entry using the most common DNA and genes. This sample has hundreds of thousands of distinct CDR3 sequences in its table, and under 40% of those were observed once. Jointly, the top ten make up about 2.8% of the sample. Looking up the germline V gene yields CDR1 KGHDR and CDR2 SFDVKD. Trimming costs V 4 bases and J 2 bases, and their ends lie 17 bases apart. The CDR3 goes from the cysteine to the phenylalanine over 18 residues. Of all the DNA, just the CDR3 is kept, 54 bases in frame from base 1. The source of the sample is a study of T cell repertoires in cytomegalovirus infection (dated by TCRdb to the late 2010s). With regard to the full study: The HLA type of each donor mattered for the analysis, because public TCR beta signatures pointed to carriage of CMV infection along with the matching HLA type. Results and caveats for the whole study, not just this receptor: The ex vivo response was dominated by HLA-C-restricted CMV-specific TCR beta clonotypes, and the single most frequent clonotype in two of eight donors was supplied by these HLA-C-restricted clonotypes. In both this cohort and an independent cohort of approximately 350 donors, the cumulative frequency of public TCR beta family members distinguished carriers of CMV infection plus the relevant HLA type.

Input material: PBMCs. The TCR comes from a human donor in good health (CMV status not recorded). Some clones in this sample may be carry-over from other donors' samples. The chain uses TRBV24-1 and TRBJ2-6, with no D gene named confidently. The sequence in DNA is TGTGCCACCAGTGACAACCCGGGCCGTAGACCTGGGGCCAACGTCCTGACTTTC. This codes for CATSDNPGRRPGANVLTF.